This T cell receptor (beta chain) was captured in a study of blood T cells in healthy people across ages. Total RNA, at least 5.5 micrograms per sample, came from PBMCs. Together with a sample-barcoded 5' primer, a J-beta primer mix was included in a second PCR lasting about 7 to 12 cycles. TCRdb processed the 5' RACE reads anew with MiXCR; each CDR3 protein has one entry. Here the sample spans 1.5 million to 2 million distinct CDR3 sequences, 28% being singletons. Regarding this clonotype: Its antigen is currently unknown.

Whole-study results and caveats: Expanded clonotype shifts may have been confounded, as the donors had an unknown CMV status. A roughly linear age-dependent decrease characterized TCR beta diversity per million T cells. Donors of long life had a larger count of naive CD4+ cells and greater diversity than aged donors.

CDR1 and CDR2 (germline): SEHNR, FQNEAQ (reference sequence). This CDR3 contains 14 residues. Trimming shortened V by 5 bases and J by 3 bases, and 14 bases separated the two germline ends. The sample was blood. This clonotype was sampled from a woman under 40 in good health. V usage is TRBV7-9 and J usage is TRBJ2-7; D not certain. CDR3 amino acids: CASSTAGPYYEQYF. CDR3 coding DNA: TGTGCCAGCAGCACCGCCGGACCATACTACGAGCAGTACTTC.